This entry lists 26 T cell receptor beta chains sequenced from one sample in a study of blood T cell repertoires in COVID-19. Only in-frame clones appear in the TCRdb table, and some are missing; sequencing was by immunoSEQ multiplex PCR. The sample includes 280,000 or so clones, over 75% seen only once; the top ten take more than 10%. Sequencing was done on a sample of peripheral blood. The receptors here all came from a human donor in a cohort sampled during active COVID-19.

The DNA for the CDR3 is TGTGCCAGCAGTCCGGGACTAGCGGGAGGGTTTGAGCAGTTCTTC. As protein: CASSPGLAGGFEQFF. The genes are TRBV28 and TRBJ2-1; 16 bases line up with TRBD2. Germline V CDR1 and CDR2: MDHEN, SYDVKM. The CDR3 runs 15 residues. Unmatched junction bases numbered 4, after V lost 5 bases and J lost 9 bases.

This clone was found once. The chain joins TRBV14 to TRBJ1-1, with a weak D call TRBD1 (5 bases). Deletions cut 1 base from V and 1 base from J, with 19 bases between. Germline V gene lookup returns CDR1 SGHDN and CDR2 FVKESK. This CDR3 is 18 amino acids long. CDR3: CASSQGLGADGRNTEAFF. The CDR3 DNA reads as TGTGCCAGCAGCCAAGGCCTCGGGGCAGACGGGAGGAACACTGAAGCTTTCTTT.

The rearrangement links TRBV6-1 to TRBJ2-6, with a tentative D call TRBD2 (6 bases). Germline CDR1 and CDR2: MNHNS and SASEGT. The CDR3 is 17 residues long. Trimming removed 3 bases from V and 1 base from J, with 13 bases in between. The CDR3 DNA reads TGTGCCAGCAGTGAGACTAGAGTTGGTTCTGGGGCCAACGTCCTGACTTTC. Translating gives CASSETRVGSGANVLTF.

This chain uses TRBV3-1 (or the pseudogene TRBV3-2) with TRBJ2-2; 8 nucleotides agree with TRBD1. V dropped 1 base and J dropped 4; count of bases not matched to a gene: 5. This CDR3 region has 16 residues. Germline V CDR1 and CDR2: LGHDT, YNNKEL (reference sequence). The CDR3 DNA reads TGTGCCAGCAGCCAAGGGACAGGGAGTTCCACCGGGGAGCTGTTTTTT. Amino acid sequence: CASSQGTGSSTGELFF.

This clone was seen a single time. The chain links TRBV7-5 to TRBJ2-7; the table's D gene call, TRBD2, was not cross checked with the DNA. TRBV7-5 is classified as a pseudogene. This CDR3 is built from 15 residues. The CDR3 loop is CARSPVWRSSYEQYF. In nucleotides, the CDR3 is TGTGCCAGAAGCCCCGTTTGGCGGAGCTCCTACGAGCAGTACTTC.

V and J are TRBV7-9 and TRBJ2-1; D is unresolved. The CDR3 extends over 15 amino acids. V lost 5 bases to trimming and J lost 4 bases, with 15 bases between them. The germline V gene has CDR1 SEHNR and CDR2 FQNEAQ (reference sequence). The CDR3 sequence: CASSPSRVPYNEQFF. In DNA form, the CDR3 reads TGTGCCAGCAGCCCCAGCCGGGTACCATACAATGAGCAGTTCTTC.

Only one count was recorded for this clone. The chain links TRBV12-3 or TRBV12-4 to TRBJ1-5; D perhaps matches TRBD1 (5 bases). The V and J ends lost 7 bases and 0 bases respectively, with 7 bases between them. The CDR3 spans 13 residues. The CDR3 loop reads CASMGGSNQPQHF. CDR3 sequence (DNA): TGTGCCAGCATGGGGGGTAGCAATCAGCCCCAGCATTTT.

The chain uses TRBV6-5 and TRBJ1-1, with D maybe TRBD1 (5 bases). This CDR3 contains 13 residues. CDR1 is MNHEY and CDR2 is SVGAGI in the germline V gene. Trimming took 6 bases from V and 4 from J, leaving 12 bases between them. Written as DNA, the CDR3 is TGTGCCAGCAGCCTGACAGAACTCACTGAAGCTTTCTTT. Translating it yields CASSLTELTEAFF.

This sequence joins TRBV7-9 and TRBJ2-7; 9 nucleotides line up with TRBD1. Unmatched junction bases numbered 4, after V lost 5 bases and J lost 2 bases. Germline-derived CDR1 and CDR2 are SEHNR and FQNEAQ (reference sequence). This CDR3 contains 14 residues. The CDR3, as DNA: TGTGCCAGCAGCACCGGGACAGGGACCTACGAGCAGTACTTC. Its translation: CASSTGTGTYEQYF.

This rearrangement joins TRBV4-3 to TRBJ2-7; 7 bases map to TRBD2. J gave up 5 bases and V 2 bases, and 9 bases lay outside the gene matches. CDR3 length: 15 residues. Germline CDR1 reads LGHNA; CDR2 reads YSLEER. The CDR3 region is CASSQSGLEAHEQYF. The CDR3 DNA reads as TGCGCCAGCAGCCAATCCGGACTAGAGGCCCACGAGCAGTACTTC.

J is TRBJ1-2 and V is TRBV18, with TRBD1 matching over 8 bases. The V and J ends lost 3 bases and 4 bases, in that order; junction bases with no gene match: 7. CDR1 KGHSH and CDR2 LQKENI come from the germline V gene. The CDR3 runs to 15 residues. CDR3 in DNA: TGTGCCAGCTCACCGTTCGAAGGGACAGGCTATGGCTACACCTTC. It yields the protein CASSPFEGTGYGYTF.

CDR3 in DNA: TGTGCCAGCAGTTATAAAGTTCCCAGCACCGGGGAGCTGTTTTTT. Translating it yields CASSYKVPSTGELFF. V gene TRBV27 combines with J gene TRBJ2-2, with no clear D. This CDR3 spans 15 amino acids. Germline V gene lookup returns CDR1 MNHEY and CDR2 SMNVEV (reference sequence). V was clipped by 4 bases and J by 4 bases, with 13 bases between them.

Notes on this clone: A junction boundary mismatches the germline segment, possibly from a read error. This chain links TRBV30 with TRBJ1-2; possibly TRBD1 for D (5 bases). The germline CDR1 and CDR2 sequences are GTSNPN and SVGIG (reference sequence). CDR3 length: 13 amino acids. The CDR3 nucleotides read TGTGCCTGGAGTCCTTCCCAGGGCACCTGGGCCCTCTTC. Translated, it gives CAWSPSQGTWALF.

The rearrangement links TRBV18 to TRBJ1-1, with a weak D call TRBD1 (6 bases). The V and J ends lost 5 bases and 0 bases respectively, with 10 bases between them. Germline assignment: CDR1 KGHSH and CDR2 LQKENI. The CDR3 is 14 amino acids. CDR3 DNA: TGTGCCAGCTCAACAGGGAATTTGAACACTGAAGCTTTCTTT. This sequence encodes CASSTGNLNTEAFF.

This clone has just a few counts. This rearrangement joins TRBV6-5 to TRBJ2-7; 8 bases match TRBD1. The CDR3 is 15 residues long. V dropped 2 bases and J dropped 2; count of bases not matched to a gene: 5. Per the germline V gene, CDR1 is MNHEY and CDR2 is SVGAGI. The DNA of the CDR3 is TGTGCCAGCAGTTACCGCGGACAGGGAACCTACGAGCAGTACTTC. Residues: CASSYRGQGTYEQYF.

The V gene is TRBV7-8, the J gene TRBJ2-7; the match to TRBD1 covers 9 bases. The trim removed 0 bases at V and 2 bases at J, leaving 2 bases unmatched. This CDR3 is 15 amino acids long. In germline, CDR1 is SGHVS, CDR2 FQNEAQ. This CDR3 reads CASSLARQGAYEQYF. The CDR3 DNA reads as TGTGCCAGCAGCTTAGCGAGACAGGGGGCCTACGAGCAGTACTTC.

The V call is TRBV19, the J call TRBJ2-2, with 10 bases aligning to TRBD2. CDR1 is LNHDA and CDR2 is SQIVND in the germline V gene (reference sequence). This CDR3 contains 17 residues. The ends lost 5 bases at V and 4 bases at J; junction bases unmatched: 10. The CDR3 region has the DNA TGTGCCAGTAGTGCCATAGCGGGAGGAGTGGCCACCGGGGAGCTGTTTTTT. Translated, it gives CASSAIAGGVATGELFF.

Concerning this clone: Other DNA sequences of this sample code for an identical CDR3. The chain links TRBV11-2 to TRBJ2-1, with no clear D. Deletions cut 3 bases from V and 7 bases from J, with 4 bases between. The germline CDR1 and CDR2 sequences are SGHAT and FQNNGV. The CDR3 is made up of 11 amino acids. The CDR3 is CASSFGNEQFF. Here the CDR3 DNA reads TGTGCCAGCAGCTTCGGTAATGAGCAGTTCTTC.

The CDR3 sequence is CASRGFSSTDTQYF. The CDR3 DNA is TGTGCCAGTAGGGGTTTTTCTAGCACAGATACGCAGTATTTT. The V and J genes are TRBV7-2 and TRBJ2-3, with D perhaps matching TRBD1 (5 bases). Trimming took off 9 bases at V and 0 bases at J, with 13 bases between the two ends. The CDR3 totals 14 residues. CDR1 and CDR2 from the germline V gene are SGHTA and FQGNSA. The whole variable domain, filled in from reference TRBV7-2 and TRBJ2-3, reads GAGVSQSPSNKVTEKGKDVELRCDPISGHTALYWYRQSLGQGLEFLIYFQGNSAPDKSGLPSDRFSAERTGGSVSTLTIQRTQQEDSAVYLCASRGFSSTDTQYFGPGTRLTVL.

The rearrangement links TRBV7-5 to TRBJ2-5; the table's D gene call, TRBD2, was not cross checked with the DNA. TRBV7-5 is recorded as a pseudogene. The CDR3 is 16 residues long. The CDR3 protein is CARSFLRGESKETQYF. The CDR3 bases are TGTGCCAGAAGCTTTCTACGGGGGGAGTCGAAAGAGACCCAGTACTTC.

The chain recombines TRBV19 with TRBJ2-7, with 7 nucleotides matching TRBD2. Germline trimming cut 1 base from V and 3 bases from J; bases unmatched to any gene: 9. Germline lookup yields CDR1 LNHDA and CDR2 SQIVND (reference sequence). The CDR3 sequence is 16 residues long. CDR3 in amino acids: CASSIGGGGRGYEQYF. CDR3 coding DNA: TGTGCCAGTAGTATAGGGGGTGGCGGGAGAGGCTACGAGCAGTACTTC. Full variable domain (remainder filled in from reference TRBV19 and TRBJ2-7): DGGITQSPKYLFRKEGQNVTLSCEQNLNHDAMYWYRQDPGQGLRLIYYSQIVNDFQKGDIAEGYSVSREKKESFPLTVTSAQKNPTAFYLCASSIGGGGRGYEQYFGPGTRLTVT.

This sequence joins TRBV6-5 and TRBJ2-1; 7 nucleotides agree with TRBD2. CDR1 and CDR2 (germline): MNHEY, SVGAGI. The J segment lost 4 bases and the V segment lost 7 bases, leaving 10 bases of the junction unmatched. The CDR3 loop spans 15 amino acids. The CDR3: CASKPEAGLYNEQFF. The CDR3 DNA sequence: TGTGCCAGCAAGCCAGAAGCGGGACTATACAATGAGCAGTTCTTC.

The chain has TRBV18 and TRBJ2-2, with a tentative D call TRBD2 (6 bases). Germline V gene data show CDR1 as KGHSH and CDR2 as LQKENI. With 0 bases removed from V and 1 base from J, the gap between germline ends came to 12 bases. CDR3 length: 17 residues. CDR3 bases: TGTGCCAGCTCACCACCGGAACTAGCCTTGAACACCGGGGAGCTGTTTTTT. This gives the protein CASSPPELALNTGELFF.

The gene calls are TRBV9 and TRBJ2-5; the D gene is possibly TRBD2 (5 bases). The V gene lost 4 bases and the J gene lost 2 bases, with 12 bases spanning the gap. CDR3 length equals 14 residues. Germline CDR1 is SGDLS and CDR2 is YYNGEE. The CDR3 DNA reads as TGTGCCAGCAGCCCCACCGGAGGACAAGAGACCCAGTACTTC. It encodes CASSPTGGQETQYF.

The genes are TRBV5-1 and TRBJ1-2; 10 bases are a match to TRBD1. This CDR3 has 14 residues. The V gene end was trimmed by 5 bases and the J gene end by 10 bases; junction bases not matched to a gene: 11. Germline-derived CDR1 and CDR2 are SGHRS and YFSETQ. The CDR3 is CASRTGQGNLHYTF. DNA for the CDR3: TGCGCCAGCAGGACGGGACAGGGGAATCTCCACTACACCTTC.

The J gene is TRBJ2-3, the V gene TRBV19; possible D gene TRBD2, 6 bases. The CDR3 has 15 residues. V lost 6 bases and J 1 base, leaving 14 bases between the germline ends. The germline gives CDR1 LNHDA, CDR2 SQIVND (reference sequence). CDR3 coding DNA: TGTGCCAGTAGCCCTATAGCGGAGGGCACAGATACGCAGTATTTT. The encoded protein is CASSPIAEGTDTQYF.